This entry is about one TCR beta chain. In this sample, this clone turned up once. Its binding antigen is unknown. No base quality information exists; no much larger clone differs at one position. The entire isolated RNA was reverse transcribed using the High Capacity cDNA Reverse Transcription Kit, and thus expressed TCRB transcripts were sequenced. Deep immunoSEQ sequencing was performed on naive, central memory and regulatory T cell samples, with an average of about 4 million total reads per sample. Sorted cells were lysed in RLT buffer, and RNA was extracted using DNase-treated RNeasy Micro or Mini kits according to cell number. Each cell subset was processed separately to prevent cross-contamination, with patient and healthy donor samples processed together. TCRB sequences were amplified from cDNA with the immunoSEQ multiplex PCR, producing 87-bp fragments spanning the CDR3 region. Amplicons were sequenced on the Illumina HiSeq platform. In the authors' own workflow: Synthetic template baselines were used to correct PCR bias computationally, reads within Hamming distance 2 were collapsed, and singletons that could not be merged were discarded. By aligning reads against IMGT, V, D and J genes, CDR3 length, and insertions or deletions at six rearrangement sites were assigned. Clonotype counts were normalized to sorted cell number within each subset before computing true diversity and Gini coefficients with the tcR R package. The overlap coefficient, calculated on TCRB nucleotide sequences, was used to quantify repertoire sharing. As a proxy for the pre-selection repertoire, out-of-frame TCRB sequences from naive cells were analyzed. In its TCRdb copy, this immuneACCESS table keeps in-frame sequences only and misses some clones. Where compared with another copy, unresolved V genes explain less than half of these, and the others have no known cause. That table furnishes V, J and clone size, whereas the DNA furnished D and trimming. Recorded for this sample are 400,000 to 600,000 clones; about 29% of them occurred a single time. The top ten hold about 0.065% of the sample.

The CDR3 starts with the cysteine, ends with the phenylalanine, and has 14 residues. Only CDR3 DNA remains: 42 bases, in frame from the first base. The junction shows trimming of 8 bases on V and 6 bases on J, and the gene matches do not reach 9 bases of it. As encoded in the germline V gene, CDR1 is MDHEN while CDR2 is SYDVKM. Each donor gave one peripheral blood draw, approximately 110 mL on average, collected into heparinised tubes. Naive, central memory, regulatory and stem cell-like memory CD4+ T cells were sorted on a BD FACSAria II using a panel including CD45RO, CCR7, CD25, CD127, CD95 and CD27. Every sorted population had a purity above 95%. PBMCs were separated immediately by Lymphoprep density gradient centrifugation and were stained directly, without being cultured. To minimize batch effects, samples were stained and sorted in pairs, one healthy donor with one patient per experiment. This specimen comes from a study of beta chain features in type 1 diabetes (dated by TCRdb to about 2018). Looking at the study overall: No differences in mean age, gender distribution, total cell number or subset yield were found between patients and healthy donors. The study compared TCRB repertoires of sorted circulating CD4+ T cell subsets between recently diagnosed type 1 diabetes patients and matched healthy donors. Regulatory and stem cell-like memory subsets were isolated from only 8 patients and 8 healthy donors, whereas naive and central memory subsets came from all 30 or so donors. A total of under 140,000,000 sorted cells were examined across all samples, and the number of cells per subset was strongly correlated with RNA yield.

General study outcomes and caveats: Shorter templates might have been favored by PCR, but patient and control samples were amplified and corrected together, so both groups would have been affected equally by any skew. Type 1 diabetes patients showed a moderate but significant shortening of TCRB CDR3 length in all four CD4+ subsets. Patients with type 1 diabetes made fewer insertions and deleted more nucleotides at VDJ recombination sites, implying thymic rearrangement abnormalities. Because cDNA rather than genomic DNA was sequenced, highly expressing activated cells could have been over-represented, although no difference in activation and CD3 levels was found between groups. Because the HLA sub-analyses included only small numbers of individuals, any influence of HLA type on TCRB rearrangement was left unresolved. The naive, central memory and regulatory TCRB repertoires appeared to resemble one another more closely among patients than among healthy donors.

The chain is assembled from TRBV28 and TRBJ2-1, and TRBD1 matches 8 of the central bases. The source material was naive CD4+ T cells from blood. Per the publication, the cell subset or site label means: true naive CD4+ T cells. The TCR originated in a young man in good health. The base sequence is TGTGCCAGCGGAGTTTACAGGGGGTTCAATGAGCAGTTCTTC. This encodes CASGVYRGFNEQFF.